Listed below are T cell receptor beta chains from one sample, sequenced in a study of cytomegalovirus exposure and HLA in healthy donors. This table comes from immunoSEQ multiplex PCR, and its TCRdb copy is limited to in-frame clones, with some not included. The sample carries 35,000 to 50,000 clones, roughly 64% recorded once. The sequencing sample was made of PBMCs. These receptors originate from a man aged 60-69 years in good health and CMV-seropositive. Each CDR3 is given with its conserved first and last residue. The D gene is left open where the match is weak. Not every row has a clone size; where given, it reads once, few, many or a size class.

>.|few|TRBV7-9|TRBJ1-1
TGTGCCAGCAGCTACGACAGGTCTTACACTGAAGCTTTCTTT
CASSYDRSYTEAFF
>TRBD1|.|TRBV10-3|TRBJ1-5
TGTGCCATCAGTGAGGGGACAGGGGTGGGTCAGCCCCAGCATTTT
CAISEGTGVGQPQHF
>TRBD2|.|TRBV7-2|TRBJ2-4
TGTGCCAGCAGCCTAGGACTAGAAAACATTCAGTACTTC
CASSLGLENIQYF
>.|once|TRBV4-3|TRBJ1-1
TGCGCCAGCAGCCAAGGAGGGTTATTGAACACTGAAGCTTTCTTT
CASSQGGLLNTEAFF
>TRBD2|.|TRBV5-6|TRBJ2-2
TGTGCCAGCAGCTTTGGTGTATGGCTAGCGGAGGGGACCGGGGAGCTGTTTTTT
CASSFGVWLAEGTGELFF
>.|.|TRBV5-1|TRBJ2-1
TGCGCCAGCAGCTACCCGGGACACGCTACTATAAACAATGAGCAGTTCTTC
CASSYPGHATINNEQFF
>.|few|TRBV5-4|TRBJ2-7
TGTGCCAGCAGCTTCCGAGGAGGTAACTACGAGCAGTACTTC
CASSFRGGNYEQYF
>.|.|TRBV5-6|TRBJ2-7
TGTGCCAGCAGCTTGAAGGGGATCTACGAGCAGTACTTC
CASSLKGIYEQYF
>TRBD1|few|TRBV6-1|TRBJ1-2
TGTGCCAGCACCTACCGGGACAGCTATGGCTACACCTTC
CASTYRDSYGYTF
>.|few|TRBV27|TRBJ2-7
TGTGCCAGCAGCTTCGGTCGGGGTATGGACTACGAGCAGTACTTC
CASSFGRGMDYEQYF
>.|.|TRBV6-5|TRBJ1-6
TGTGCCAGCCATCGAGAAATGAATTCACCCCTCCACTTT
CASHREMNSPLHF
>.|.|TRBV11-2|TRBJ1-3
TGTGCCAGCACCCAGACAGGCTCTGGAAACACCATATATTTT
CASTQTGSGNTIYF
>TRBD1|few|TRBV11-2|TRBJ1-1
TGTGCCAGCAGCTCTTACAGGGGTCATATGAACACTGAAGCTTTCTTT
CASSSYRGHMNTEAFF
>.|.|TRBV5-4|TRBJ1-4
TGTGCCAGCAGCGTCGAGGGCGCCGAGGAAAAACTGTTTTTT
CASSVEGAEEKLFF
>TRBD2|.|TRBV13|TRBJ2-2
TGTGCCAGCAGCTTAAGGCTTAGCGGGAGTGGTGTCGGGGAGCTGTTTTTT
CASSLRLSGSGVGELFF
>TRBD1|.|TRBV7-3|TRBJ2-3
TGTGCCAGCAGCTTACAAGGGACAGGGCTTCCCTCAGATACGCAGTATTTT
CASSLQGTGLPSDTQYF
>.|.|TRBV11-3|TRBJ2-1
TGTGCCAGCAGCTTAGTTTGGCAATACAATGAGCAGTTCTTC
CASSLVWQYNEQFF
>.|few|TRBV2|TRBJ1-4
TGTGCCAGCAGTGCGCAGGGCCGTAATGAAAAACTGTTTTTT
CASSAQGRNEKLFF
>TRBD1|.|TRBV29-1|TRBJ2-2
TGCAGCGTTTGGCAGGGGGAAATAGGGGAGCTGTTTTTT
CSVWQGEIGELFF
>.|few|TRBV27|TRBJ1-1
TGTGCCACACGGACAGCGAACACTGAAGCTTTCTTT
CATRTANTEAFF
>.|.|TRBV10-3|TRBJ2-7
TGTGCCATCAGTGGCAGGTGGCACGAGCAGTACTTC
CAISGRWHEQYF
>.|.|TRBV11-3|TRBJ2-2
TGTGCCAGCAGCCCGGGACTCCGAGGTGGCGGGGAGCTGTTTTTT
CASSPGLRGGGELFF
>.|once|TRBV19|TRBJ2-2
TGTGCCAGTAGTTCGACCGGGACGAACACCGGGGAGCTGTTTTTT
CASSSTGTNTGELFF
>TRBD2|.|TRBV10-3|TRBJ2-1
TGTGCCATCAGCAAAGGACTAGCTGAAAATGAGCAGTTCTTC
CAISKGLAENEQFF
>TRBD2|.|TRBV15|TRBJ2-1
TGTGCCACCAGCAGAGGACTAGCGGGGGCTTGGAATGAGCAGTTCTTC
CATSRGLAGAWNEQFF
>TRBD1|few|TRBV5-4|TRBJ1-1
TGTGCCAGCAGCTTGGGGCCGGGACAGGGGCTGGGTGAAGCTTTCTTT
CASSLGPGQGLGEAFF
>TRBD1|.|TRBV11-1|TRBJ2-1
TGTGCCAGCAGCTTACATACAGGGGGTTACAATGAGCAGTTCTTC
CASSLHTGGYNEQFF
>TRBD1|few|TRBV28|TRBJ2-1
TGTGCCAGCAGTTTATGGCGGGACAGGGGGGCTTACAATGAGCAGTTCTTC
CASSLWRDRGAYNEQFF
>TRBD2|few|TRBV11-3|TRBJ2-1
TGTGCCAGCAGCCCGGGGGGAGTAGGGTACAATGAGCAGTTCTTC
CASSPGGVGYNEQFF
>TRBD2|.|TRBV5-4|TRBJ2-5
TGTGCCAGCAGCTTACCTAGCGGGATCGGGGAGACCCAGTACTTC
CASSLPSGIGETQYF
>TRBD1|few|TRBV7-2|TRBJ2-7
TGTGCCAGCAGCCTTAAGCACAGCCGGACAGGGGAGTACGAGCAGTACTTC
CASSLKHSRTGEYEQYF
>TRBD2|.|TRBV4-1|TRBJ2-1
TGCGCCAGCAGCCGAGGGACTAGCGGGAGGGGTCCGTTCTTC
CASSRGTSGRGPFF
>TRBD2|.|TRBV15|TRBJ2-5
TGTGCCACCAGCCTGGACCTAGCGGTAGGGGAGACCCAGTACTTC
CATSLDLAVGETQYF
>.|.|TRBV2|TRBJ2-5
TGTGCCAGCAGTGAAGTGGTCACACACCAAGAGACCCAGTACTTC
CASSEVVTHQETQYF
>TRBD1|.|TRBV7-9|TRBJ2-1
TGTGCCAGCAGTCTCCGGGACAGTTACAATGAGCAGTTCTTC
CASSLRDSYNEQFF
>TRBD2|few|TRBV7-3|TRBJ2-7
TGTGCCAGCAGCTCGGGACTAGCGGGAGGTAGCGAGCAGTACTTC
CASSSGLAGGSEQYF
>TRBD1|.|TRBV10-2|TRBJ1-3
TGCGCCAGCAGCATGACAGGGGACGGAAACACCATATATTTT
CASSMTGDGNTIYF
>.|.|TRBV19|TRBJ2-7
TGTGCCAGTAGTGTCCGGTCGGGTGGGGAGCAGTACTTC
CASSVRSGGEQYF
>.|few|TRBV7-2|TRBJ2-1
TGTGCCAGCAGCGCCCAGGCATCCTTCACACATGAGCAGTTCTTC
CASSAQASFTHEQFF
>.|.|TRBV5-1|TRBJ2-5
TGCGCCAGCAGCTTAGGCGGAATCCAAGAGACCCAGTACTTC
CASSLGGIQETQYF
>TRBD2|.|TRBV5-1|TRBJ2-5
TGCGCCAGCAGCTGGGGGGGAGAAGAGACCCAGTACTTC
CASSWGGEETQYF
>.|.|TRBV6-5|TRBJ2-1
TGTGCCAGCAGTAGTACGGGACTCCTATACAATGAGCAGTTCTTC
CASSSTGLLYNEQFF
>.|few|TRBV29-1|TRBJ2-7
TGCAGCGCAGGACCCGAGGGTTACGAGCAGTACTTC
CSAGPEGYEQYF
>.|.|TRBV7-2|TRBJ2-7
TGTGCCAGCAGCCCCCCGACATCAGGTAGCTACGAGCAGTACTTC
CASSPPTSGSYEQYF
>TRBD2|few|TRBV6-5|TRBJ2-5
TGTGCCAGCAGTCGGACTAGCGGACAAGAGACCCAGTACTTC
CASSRTSGQETQYF
>.|.|TRBV6-5|TRBJ2-1
TGTGCCAGCAGTTACGGGACTGCCGCCTACAATGAGCAGTTCTTC
CASSYGTAAYNEQFF
>.|.|TRBV20-1|TRBJ2-5
TGCAGTGCTAGAGATCGGGTGACCCAGTACTTC
CSARDRVTQYF
>TRBD1|.|TRBV15|TRBJ2-6
TGTGCCACCAGCACTTCCGGGACAGGGGTTTATGGGGCCAACGTCCTGACTTTC
CATSTSGTGVYGANVLTF
>.|.|TRBV6-1|TRBJ2-5
TGTGCCAGCAGTGATGGGGGCGGCCAAGAGACCCAGTACTTC
CASSDGGGQETQYF
>.|.|TRBV25-1|TRBJ2-7
TGTGCCAGCAGGACAGCCGGCTCCTACGAGCAGTACTTC
CASRTAGSYEQYF
>TRBD1|few|TRBV18|TRBJ1-1
TGTGCCAGCTCCCCGACGGGACAGGGGGGTACTGAAGCTTTCTTT
CASSPTGQGGTEAFF
>TRBD2|.|TRBV28|TRBJ2-5
TGTGCCAGCAGTAGGGAGGGGCGGGAGACCCAGTACTTC
CASSREGRETQYF
>.|.|TRBV30|TRBJ1-4
TGTGCCTGGAGTACGGACTCGAATGGGGAACTGTTTTTT
CAWSTDSNGELFF
>TRBD2|.|TRBV11-2|TRBJ2-5
TGTGCCAGCAGCTTAGATTTGCGGCGGGAGGAGACCCAGTACTTC
CASSLDLRREETQYF
>.|.|TRBV27|TRBJ1-2
TGTGCCAGCAGTTTGAGGCAGGGCTATGGCTACACCTTC
CASSLRQGYGYTF
>TRBD2|.|TRBV5-4|TRBJ2-3
TGTGCCAGCAGCCCGGGGACTAGCGGGGGGGCGGATACGCAGTATTTT
CASSPGTSGGADTQYF
>.|.|TRBV5-4|TRBJ2-3
TGTGCCAGCAGCCGAGATTGGTCGTTCACAGATACGCAGTATTTT
CASSRDWSFTDTQYF
>TRBD1|few|TRBV28|TRBJ2-5
TGTGCCAGCAGCCTGACAGGGGCCGAGACCCAGTACTTC
CASSLTGAETQYF
>.|many|TRBV11-2|TRBJ2-7
TGTGCCAGCAGCTTAGTACAGGATGGCGAGCAGTACTTC
CASSLVQDGEQYF